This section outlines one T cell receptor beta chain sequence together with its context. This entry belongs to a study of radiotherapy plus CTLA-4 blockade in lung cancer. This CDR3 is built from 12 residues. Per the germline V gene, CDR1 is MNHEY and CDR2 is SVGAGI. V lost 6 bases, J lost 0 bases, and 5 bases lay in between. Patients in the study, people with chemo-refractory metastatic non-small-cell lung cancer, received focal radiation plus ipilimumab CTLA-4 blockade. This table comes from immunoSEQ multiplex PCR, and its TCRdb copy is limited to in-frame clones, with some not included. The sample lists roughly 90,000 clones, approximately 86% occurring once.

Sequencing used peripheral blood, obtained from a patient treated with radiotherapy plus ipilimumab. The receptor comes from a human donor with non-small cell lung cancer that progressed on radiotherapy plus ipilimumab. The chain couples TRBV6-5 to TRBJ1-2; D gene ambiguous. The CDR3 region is CASRAPNYGYTF. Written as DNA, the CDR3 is TGTGCCAGCAGAGCCCCTAACTATGGCTACACCTTC.